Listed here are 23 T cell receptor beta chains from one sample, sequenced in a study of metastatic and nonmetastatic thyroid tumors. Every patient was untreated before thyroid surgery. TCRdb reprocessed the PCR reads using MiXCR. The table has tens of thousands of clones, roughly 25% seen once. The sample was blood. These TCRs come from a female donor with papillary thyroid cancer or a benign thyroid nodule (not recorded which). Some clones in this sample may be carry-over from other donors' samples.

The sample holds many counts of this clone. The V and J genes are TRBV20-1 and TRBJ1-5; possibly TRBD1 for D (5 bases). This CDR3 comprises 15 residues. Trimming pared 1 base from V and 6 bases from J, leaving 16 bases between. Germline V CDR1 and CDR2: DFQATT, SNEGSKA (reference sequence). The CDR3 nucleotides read TGCAGTGCTAGAGCCTCGGGCTTGGGGGGTCAGCCCCAGCATTTT. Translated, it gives CSARASGLGGQPQHF.

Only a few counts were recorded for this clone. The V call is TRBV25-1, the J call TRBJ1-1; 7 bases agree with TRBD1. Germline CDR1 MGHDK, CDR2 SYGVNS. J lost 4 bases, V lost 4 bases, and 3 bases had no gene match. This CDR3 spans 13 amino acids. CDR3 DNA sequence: TGTGCCAGCAGTGGTTACAGGGGCACTGAAGCTTTCTTT. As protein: CASSGYRGTEAFF.

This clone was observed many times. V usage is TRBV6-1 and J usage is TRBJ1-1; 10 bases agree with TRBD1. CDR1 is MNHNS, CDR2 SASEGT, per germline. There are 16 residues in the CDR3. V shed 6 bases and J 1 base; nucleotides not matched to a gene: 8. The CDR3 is CASSSDRGRGNTEAFF. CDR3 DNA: TGTGCCAGCAGCTCAGACAGGGGGCGCGGGAACACTGAAGCTTTCTTT.

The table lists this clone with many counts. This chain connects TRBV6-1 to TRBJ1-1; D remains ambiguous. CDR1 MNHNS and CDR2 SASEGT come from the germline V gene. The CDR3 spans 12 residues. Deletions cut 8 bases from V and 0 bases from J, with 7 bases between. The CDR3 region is CASRLMNTEAFF. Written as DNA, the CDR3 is TGTGCCAGCCGGTTAATGAACACTGAAGCTTTCTTT.

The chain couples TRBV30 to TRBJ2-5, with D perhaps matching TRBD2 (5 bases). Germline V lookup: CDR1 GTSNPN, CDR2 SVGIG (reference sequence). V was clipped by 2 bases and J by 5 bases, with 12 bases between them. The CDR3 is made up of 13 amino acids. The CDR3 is CAWSHGDFETQYF. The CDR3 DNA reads TGTGCCTGGAGTCACGGGGATTTCGAGACCCAGTACTTC.

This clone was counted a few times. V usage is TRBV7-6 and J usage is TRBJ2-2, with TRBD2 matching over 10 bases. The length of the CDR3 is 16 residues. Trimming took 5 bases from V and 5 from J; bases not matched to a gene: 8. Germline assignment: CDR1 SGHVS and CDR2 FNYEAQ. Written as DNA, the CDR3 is TGTGCCAGCAGCCCTTCCCCACTAGCGGGAACCGGGGAGCTGTTTTTT. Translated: CASSPSPLAGTGELFF.

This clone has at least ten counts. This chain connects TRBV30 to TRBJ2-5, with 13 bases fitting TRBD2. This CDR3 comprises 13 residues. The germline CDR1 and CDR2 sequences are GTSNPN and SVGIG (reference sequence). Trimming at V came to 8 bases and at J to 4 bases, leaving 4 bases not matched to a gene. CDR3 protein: CARGLAGVETQYF. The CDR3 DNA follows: TGTGCCCGCGGACTAGCGGGAGTAGAGACCCAGTACTTC. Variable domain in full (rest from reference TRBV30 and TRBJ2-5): SQTIHQWPATLVQPVGSPLSLECTVEGTSNPNLYWYRQAAGRGLQLLFYSVGIGQISSEVPQNLSASRPQDRQFILSSKKLLLSDSGFYLCARGLAGVETQYFGPGTRLLVL.

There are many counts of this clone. CDR3 region: CASKPGDRKNTEAFF. The CDR3 DNA reads as TGTGCCAGCAAACCGGGGGACAGGAAGAACACTGAAGCTTTCTTT. This chain connects TRBV28 to TRBJ1-1, with 8 positions matching TRBD1. The ends lost 7 bases at V and 1 base at J; junction bases unmatched: 8. Germline-derived CDR1 and CDR2 are MDHEN and SYDVKM. The CDR3 has 15 residues.

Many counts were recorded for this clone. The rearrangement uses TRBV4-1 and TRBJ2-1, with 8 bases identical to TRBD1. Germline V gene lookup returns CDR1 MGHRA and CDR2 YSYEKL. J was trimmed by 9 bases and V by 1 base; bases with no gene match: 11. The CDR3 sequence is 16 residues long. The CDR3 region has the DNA TGCGCCAGCAGCCAAGGGCTCAGGACAGGGAAGATTGAGCAGTTCTTC. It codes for CASSQGLRTGKIEQFF.

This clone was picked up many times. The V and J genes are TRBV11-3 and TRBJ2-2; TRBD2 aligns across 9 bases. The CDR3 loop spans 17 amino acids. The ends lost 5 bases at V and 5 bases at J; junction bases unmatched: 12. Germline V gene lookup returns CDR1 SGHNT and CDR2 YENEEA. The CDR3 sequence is CASSRDSLAGITGELFF. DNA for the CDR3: TGTGCCAGCAGCCGCGATTCACTAGCGGGTATTACCGGGGAGCTGTTTTTT.

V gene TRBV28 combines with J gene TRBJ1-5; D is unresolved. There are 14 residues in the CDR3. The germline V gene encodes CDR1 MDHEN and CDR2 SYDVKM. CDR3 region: CGTRMAASHQPQHF. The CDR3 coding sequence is TGTGGCACCAGGATGGCTGCCTCCCATCAGCCCCAGCATTTT. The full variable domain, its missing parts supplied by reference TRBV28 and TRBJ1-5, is DVKVTQSSRYLVKRTGEKVFLECVQDMDHENMFWYRQDPGLGLRLIYFSYDVKMKEKGDIPEGYSVSREKKERFSLILESASTNQTSMYLCGTRMAASHQPQHFGDGTRLSIL.

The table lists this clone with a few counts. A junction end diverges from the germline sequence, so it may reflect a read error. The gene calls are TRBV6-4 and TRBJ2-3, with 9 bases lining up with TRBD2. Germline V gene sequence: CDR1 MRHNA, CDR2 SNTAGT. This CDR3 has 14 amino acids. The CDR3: CTRGMVAGEDTQYF. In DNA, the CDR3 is TGTACCAGGGGGATGGTAGCGGGAGAAGATACGCAGTATTTT.

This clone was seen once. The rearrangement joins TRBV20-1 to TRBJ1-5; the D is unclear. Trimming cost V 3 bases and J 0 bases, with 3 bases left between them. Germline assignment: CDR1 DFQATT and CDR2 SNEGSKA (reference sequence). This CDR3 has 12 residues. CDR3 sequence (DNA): TGCAGTGCTAGGGTTAGCAATCAGCCCCAGCATTTT. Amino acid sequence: CSARVSNQPQHF.

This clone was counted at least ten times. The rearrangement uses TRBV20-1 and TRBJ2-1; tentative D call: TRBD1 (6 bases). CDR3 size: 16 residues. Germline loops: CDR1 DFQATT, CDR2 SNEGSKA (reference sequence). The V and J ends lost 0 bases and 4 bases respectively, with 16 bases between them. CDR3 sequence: CSARDPGHQSYNEQFF. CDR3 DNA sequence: TGCAGTGCTAGAGATCCGGGACATCAATCTTACAATGAGCAGTTCTTC.

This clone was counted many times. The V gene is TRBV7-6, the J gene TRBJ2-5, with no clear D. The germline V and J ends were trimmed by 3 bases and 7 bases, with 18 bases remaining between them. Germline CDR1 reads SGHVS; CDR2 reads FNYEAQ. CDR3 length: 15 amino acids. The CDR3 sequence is CASSLIKGVGGTQYF. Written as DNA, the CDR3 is TGTGCCAGCAGCTTGATTAAGGGCGTGGGTGGGACCCAGTACTTC.

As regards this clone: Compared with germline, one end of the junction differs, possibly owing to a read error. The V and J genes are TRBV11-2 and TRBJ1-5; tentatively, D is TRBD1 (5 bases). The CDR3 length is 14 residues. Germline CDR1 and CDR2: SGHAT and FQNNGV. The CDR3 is CASSLIGGDQPHHF. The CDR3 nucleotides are TGTGCCAGCAGCTTAATCGGGGGTGATCAGCCCCATCATTTT.

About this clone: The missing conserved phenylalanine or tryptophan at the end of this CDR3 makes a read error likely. The CDR3 loop is CASSPSRNNEQFI. The CDR3 DNA follows: TGTGCCAGCAGCCCGAGTCGCAACAATGAGCAGTTCATC. J is TRBJ2-1 and V is TRBV13; no clear D. CDR1 and CDR2 (germline): PRHDT, FYEKMQ (reference sequence). Trimming cost V 5 bases and J 5 bases, with 10 bases left between them. This CDR3 contains 13 residues.

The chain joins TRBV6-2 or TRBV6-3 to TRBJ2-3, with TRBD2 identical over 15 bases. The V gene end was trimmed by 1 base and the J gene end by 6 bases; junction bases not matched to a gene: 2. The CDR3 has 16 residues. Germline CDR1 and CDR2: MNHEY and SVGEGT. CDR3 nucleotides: TGTGCCAGCAGTTACTGGACTAGCGGGAGGGCGGATACGCAGTATTTT. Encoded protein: CASSYWTSGRADTQYF.

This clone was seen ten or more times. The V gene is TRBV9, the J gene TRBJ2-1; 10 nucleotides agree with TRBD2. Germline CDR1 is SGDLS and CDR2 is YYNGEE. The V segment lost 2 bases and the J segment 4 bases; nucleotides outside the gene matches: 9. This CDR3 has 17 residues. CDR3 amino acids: CASSVYPSGSFYNEQFF. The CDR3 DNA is TGTGCCAGCAGCGTTTACCCTAGCGGGAGTTTTTACAATGAGCAGTTCTTC.

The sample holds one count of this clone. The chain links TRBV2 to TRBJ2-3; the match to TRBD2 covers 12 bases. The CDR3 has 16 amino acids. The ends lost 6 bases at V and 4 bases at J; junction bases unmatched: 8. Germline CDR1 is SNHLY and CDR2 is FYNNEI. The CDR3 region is CASRGTSGSSSDTQYF. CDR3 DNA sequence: TGTGCCAGCAGGGGGACTAGCGGGTCTAGTTCAGATACGCAGTATTTT.

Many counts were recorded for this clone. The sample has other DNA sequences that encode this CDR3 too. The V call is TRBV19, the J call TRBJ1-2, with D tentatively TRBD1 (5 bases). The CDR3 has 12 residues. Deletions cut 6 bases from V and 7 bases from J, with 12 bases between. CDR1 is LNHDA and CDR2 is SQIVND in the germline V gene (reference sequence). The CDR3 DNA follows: TGTGCCAGTAGAAGGGGCGTAGGTGGCTACACCTTC. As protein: CASRRGVGGYTF.

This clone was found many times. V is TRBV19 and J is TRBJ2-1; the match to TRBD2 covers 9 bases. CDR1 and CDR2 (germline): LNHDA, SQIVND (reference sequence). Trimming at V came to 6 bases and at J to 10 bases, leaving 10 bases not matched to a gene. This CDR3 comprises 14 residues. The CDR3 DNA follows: TGTGCCAGTAGACGGCGGGAGGGCCTAGTGGAGCAGTTCTTC. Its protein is CASRRREGLVEQFF.

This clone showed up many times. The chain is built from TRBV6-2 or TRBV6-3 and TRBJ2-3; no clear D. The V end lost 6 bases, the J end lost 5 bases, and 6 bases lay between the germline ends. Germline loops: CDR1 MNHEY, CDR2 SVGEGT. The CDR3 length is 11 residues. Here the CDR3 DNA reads TGTGCCAGCAGCGCAAGAGATACGCAGTATTTT. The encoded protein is CASSARDTQYF.